The T cell receptor (beta chain) described here comes from a study of control samples from healthy donors and cancer patients. This CDR3 comprises 14 residues. Looked up from germline, CDR1 is SGDLS and CDR2 is YYNGEE. With 6 bases removed from V and 7 bases from J, the gap between germline ends came to 16 bases. This clone was recorded only once. Generated by immunoSEQ multiplex PCR, the TCRdb table keeps only in-frame clones and is missing some. Altogether 100,000 to 150,000 clones are present, roughly 91% being singletons, with the ten largest covering approximately 8%. The sample was PBMCs. V is TRBV9 and J is TRBJ2-2; possible D gene TRBD2, 5 bases. The sequence came from a man aged 45-65 years with head and neck cancer. CDR3 loop: CASTGERVGGELFF. The CDR3 DNA is TGTGCCAGCACCGGGGAGAGGGTAGGCGGGGAGCTGTTTTTT.